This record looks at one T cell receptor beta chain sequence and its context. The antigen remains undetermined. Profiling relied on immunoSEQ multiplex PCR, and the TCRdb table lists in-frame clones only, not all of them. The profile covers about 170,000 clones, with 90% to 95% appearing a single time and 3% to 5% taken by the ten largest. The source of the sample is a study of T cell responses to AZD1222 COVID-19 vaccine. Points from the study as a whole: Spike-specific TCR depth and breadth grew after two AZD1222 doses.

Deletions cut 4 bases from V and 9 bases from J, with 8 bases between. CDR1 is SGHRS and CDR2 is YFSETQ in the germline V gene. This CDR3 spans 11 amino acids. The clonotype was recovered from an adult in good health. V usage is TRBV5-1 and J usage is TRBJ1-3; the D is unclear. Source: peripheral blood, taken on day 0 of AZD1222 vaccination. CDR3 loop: CASSPGSTIYF. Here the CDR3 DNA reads TGCGCCAGCAGCCCCGGCAGCACCATATATTTT. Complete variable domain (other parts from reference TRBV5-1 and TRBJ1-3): KAGVTQTPRYLIKTRGQQVTLSCSPISGHRSVSWYQQTPGQGLQFLFEYFSETQRNKGNFPGRFSGRQFSNSRSEMNVSTLELGDSALYLCASSPGSTIYFGEGSWLTVV.